The 10 T cell receptor beta chains reported below all come from one sample, sequenced in a study of immune heterogeneity within non-small cell lung tumors. As template, the study used bulk tumor genomic DNA at around 590 ng per sample. Every primary tumor yielded several biopsies, spaced far apart, that were taken during surgery. Curative surgery was undertaken by patients, who had untreated, newly diagnosed non-small cell lung cancer. Amplification of the TCR beta CDR3 was achieved through multiplex PCR with 32 V and 13 J primers. TCRdb re-called the multiplex PCR reads with MiXCR, one entry per CDR3 protein. The table shows around 10,000 distinct CDR3 sequences, with roughly 29% occurring only once. Sequenced material: lung tumor tissue. The receptors derive from a woman aged 55-69 years with non-small cell lung cancer.

The V call is TRBV11-1, the J call TRBJ2-7, with TRBD2 matching 7 bases. V gave up 5 bases and J gave up 3 bases; unmatched junction bases: 13. CDR1 and CDR2 from the germline V gene are SGHAT and FQDESV (reference sequence). CDR3 size: 16 residues. CDR3 sequence: CASSRQELAVHYEQYF. The CDR3 nucleotides are TGTGCCAGCAGCCGCCAAGAGCTAGCGGTTCACTACGAGCAGTACTTC.

This clonotype appeared a single time. An end of the junction does not agree with germline; a read error may underlie this. J is TRBJ1-4 and V is TRBV7-2; a weak D match, TRBD1 (6 bases). Germline V lookup: CDR1 SGHTA, CDR2 FQGNSA. The CDR3 loop spans 14 amino acids. CDR3: CDSSLVAGDEKLFF. In DNA, the CDR3 is TGTGACAGCAGCTTAGTTGCAGGGGATGAAAAACTGTTTTTT.

Comment on this clonotype: Being one base from a much bigger clone, this may be a read error. The chain joins TRBV12-3 or TRBV12-4 to TRBJ1-6, with D unresolved. This CDR3 is 13 amino acids long. CDR3 DNA: TGTGCCAGCAGTTTGGTAAATAATTCACCCCCCCACTTT. It encodes CASSLVNNSPPHF.

The chain links TRBV28 to TRBJ1-5; the match to TRBD1 covers 7 bases. There are 13 residues in the CDR3. Germline V gene lookup returns CDR1 MDHEN and CDR2 SYDVKM. Trimming at V came to 4 bases and at J to 4 bases, leaving 1 base not matched to a gene. DNA of the CDR3: TGTGCCAGCAGTTCACAGGGGAATCAGCCCCAGCATTTT. This gives the protein CASSSQGNQPQHF.

This sequence joins TRBV3-1 and TRBJ2-7; unclear D gene. Germline lookup yields CDR1 LGHDT and CDR2 YNNKEL (reference sequence). V lost 4 bases and J lost 4, with 8 bases in between. The CDR3 has 12 residues. The CDR3 nucleotides read TGTGCCAGCAGCCTCCGCGGATACGAGCAGTACTTC. Amino acids: CASSLRGYEQYF.

This clonotype was seen just once. This clone may be a read error of a much larger clone one base away. The chain couples TRBV15 to TRBJ2-1; D is unresolved. CDR1 is LNHNV and CDR2 is YYDKDF in the germline V gene (reference sequence). The CDR3 sequence is 12 residues long. V dropped 4 bases and J dropped 10 bases, with 11 bases sitting between them. Here the CDR3 DNA reads TGTGCCACCAGCATACCCCTTAACGAGCAGTTCTTC. Protein sequence: CATSIPLNEQFF. Looking up the rest from reference TRBV15 and TRBJ2-1 gives the full variable domain: DAMVIQNPRYQVTQFGKPVTLSCSQTLNHNVMYWYQQKSSQAPKLLFHYYDKDFNNEADTPDNFQSRRPNTSFCFLDIRSPGLGDTAMYLCATSIPLNEQFFGPGTRLTVL.

By proportion, this clonotype is medium-sized. The rearrangement links TRBV28 to TRBJ1-4, with 9 bases identical to TRBD1. CDR1 and CDR2 (germline): MDHEN, SYDVKM. The CDR3 totals 15 residues. The V gene end was trimmed by 4 bases and the J gene end by 7 bases; junction bases not matched to a gene: 7. The chain's CDR3 is CASSSGTGLREKLFF. The CDR3 coding sequence is TGTGCCAGCAGTTCCGGGACAGGGTTACGTGAAAAACTGTTTTTT.

This clonotype was counted ten times or more. The rearrangement links TRBV29-1 to TRBJ1-2, with 8 bases identical to TRBD1. The V gene's germline CDR1 is SQVTM and CDR2 ANQGSEA. The CDR3 contains 13 residues. After removal of 6 bases from V and 2 bases from J, the junction contained 5 bases not matched to a gene. This CDR3 is CSVGTGLNYGYTF. The CDR3, as DNA: TGCAGCGTAGGGACAGGCTTGAACTATGGCTACACCTTC.

The chain uses TRBV3-1 and TRBJ2-7, with D tentatively TRBD1 (5 bases). The CDR3 consists of 16 residues. V dropped 0 bases and J dropped 2 bases, with 14 bases sitting between them. CDR1 is LGHDT and CDR2 is YNNKEL in the germline V gene (reference sequence). The CDR3 loop is CASSQDINDRTYEQYV. CDR3 sequence (DNA): TGTGCCAGCAGCCAAGATATAAATGACAGAACCTACGAGCAGTACGTC.

By sample share, this clonotype is medium-sized. This sequence joins TRBV5-1 and TRBJ2-1; possibly TRBD2 for D (6 bases). The CDR3 sequence is 13 residues long. Trimming shortened V by 5 bases and J by 3 bases, and 9 bases separated the two germline ends. Germline V gene data show CDR1 as SGHRS and CDR2 as YFSETQ. DNA of the CDR3: TGCGCCAGCAGGGGGGGAGACTACAATGAGCAGTTCTTC. It encodes CASRGGDYNEQFF.